This T cell receptor (beta chain) was sequenced in a study of blood T cell repertoires in COVID-19. Across the study: COVID-19 samples collected from the United States, Italy and Spain covered acute and convalescent phases. From T cells, B-cell-depleted T cells, or PBMCs came the material, which was cDNA or gDNA.

In the study's own analysis: Nucleated cell counts were estimated from reference gene primer amplification. Measured with immunoSEQ multiplex PCR; TCRdb has only the in-frame clones, and not every one. V and J calls and clone size come straight from that table; D and trimming were deduced from the DNA. Here the sample spans under 150,000 clones, 86% being singletons. The V end lost 5 bases, the J end lost 6 bases, and 14 bases lay between the germline ends. This CDR3 has 14 residues. Per germline, CDR1 SNHLY and CDR2 FYNNEI. The receptor comes from a woman aged 45-65 years who had recovered from COVID-19. The V gene is TRBV2, the J gene TRBJ2-1; D might be TRBD1 (6 bases). The source material was peripheral blood. CDR3 loop: CASSLFRDINEQFF. The CDR3 region has the DNA TGTGCCAGCAGTTTATTCCGGGACATCAATGAGCAGTTCTTC.